This record concerns one T cell receptor beta chain sequence. This clonotype appeared a few times. Which antigen it targets is not known. No per-base quality is available; no much larger clone lies one base away. This sample stems from a study of patients and donors after allogeneic stem cell transplantation (dated by TCRdb to the early 2020s). The library was prepared using RT-PCR. Sequencing used a NextSeq 550. TCRdb reprocessed the public reads (quality trimming at Q25 with fastp, clone calling with MiXCR) and kept in-frame beta chains. CDR3 protein sequences are deduplicated, and each keeps its most common genes and DNA. The sample contains 150,000 to 200,000 distinct CDR3 sequences, 20% to 25% of them found a single time. The ten top clones hold 25% to 30% of the sample. Sequenced material: blood, either unsorted or a sorted T cell fraction (not recorded which). The clonotype was recovered from a human donor who was either an allogeneic HSCT recipient or a stem cell or donor lymphocyte infusion donor (not recorded which). It is not recorded whose cells these are; they may come from a transplant donor.

The CDR3: CASSTGVSTEAFF. DNA sequence: TGCGCCAGCAGTACGGGGGTAAGCACTGAAGCTTTCTTT. Recombination joined TRBV5-1 with TRBJ1-1, and possibly TRBD1, on 5 matching bases. From the cysteine through the phenylalanine, the CDR3 covers 13 amino acids. Only the CDR3 part of the read is kept: 39 bases, read in frame from the first base. V is reduced by 5 bases and J by 4 bases, leaving a spacing of 12 bases between them. CDR1 is given as SGHRS and CDR2 as YFSETQ, both from the germline V gene.